This T cell receptor (beta chain) is from a study of shared clonotypes between healthy human individuals. Repertoires were generated with immunoSEQ multiplex PCR, while TCRdb's copy carries only in-frame clones and drops some. Altogether 2 million to 2.5 million clones are present, approximately 94% being singletons, with the ten largest covering roughly 0.13%. Germline V lookup: CDR1 WNHNN, CDR2 SYGVQD (reference sequence). The CDR3 extends over 16 amino acids. V shed 4 bases and J 0 bases; nucleotides not matched to a gene: 3. This clone has just one count. The sample consisted of naive CD4+ T cells sorted from blood. Subset denoted: CD45RA+ positively selected. This chain links TRBV10-1 with TRBJ2-3, with 11 bases matching TRBD2. The sequence was obtained from a man aged 18 to 30 in good health. The CDR3 coding sequence is TGCGCCAGCAGTGCGACTAGCGGGATTAGCACAGATACGCAGTATTTT. It is translated as CASSATSGISTDTQYF.